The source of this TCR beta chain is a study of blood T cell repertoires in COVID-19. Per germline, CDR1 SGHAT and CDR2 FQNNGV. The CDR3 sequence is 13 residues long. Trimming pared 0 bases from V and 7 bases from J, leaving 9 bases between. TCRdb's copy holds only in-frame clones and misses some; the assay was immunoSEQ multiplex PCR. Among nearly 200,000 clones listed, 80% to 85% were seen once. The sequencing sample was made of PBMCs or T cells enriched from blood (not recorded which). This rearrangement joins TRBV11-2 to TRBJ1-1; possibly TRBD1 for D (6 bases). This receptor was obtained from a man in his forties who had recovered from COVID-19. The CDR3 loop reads CASSLEGTLEAFF. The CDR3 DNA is TGTGCCAGCAGCTTAGAGGGGACACTTGAAGCTTTCTTT.